This T cell receptor beta chain was identified in a study of control samples from healthy donors and cancer patients. Clones were sequenced by immunoSEQ multiplex PCR, and TCRdb holds only the in-frame ones, with some missing. The sample contains 90,000 or so clones, about 85% of which appear only once. The CDR3 extends over 18 amino acids. V dropped 1 base and J dropped 3 bases, with 16 bases sitting between them. Germline values: CDR1 SGHTA, CDR2 FQGNSA. Sequenced material: blood. This TCR derives from a woman in her sixties or seventies in good health. The V call is TRBV7-2, the J call TRBJ2-6, with D perhaps being TRBD1 or TRBD2 (5 bases each). The CDR3 nucleotides are TGTGCCAGCAGCTTAGAGGGACGGGTACCCCGTGGGGCCAACGTCCTGACTTTC. Its protein is CASSLEGRVPRGANVLTF.